The T cell receptor (beta chain) under discussion was sequenced for a study of cytomegalovirus exposure and HLA in healthy donors. The trim removed 1 base at V and 5 bases at J, leaving 8 bases unmatched. Per the germline V gene, CDR1 is MNHEY and CDR2 is SMNVEV (reference sequence). This CDR3 is built from 16 residues. Findings and caveats of the study: Common viral pathogens seemed, in a later analysis, to connect with several of the most significant clusters. The authors considered a cluster of highly shared sequence variants likely to be a sequencing artifact. For most subjects, TCR beta sequences were reported to predict HLA-A and HLA-B alleles with accuracy. A list of 164 TCR beta chains associated with cytomegalovirus was given.

Use of 60 Vbeta and 13 Jbeta primers characterized the PCR. This table comes from immunoSEQ multiplex PCR, and its TCRdb copy is limited to in-frame clones, with some not included. The repertoire holds 150,000 or so clones, with roughly 73% as singletons. The sample holds a few counts of this clone. Its target is not known. The chain has TRBV27 and TRBJ2-5; 9 nucleotides match TRBD1. This sequence was found in a woman younger than 35 in good health and CMV-seronegative. The sample taken for sequencing was PBMCs. The CDR3 region has the DNA TGTGCCAGCAGTTTATTGGGACAGGGCGAAGTGGAGACCCAGTACTTC. Protein sequence: CASSLLGQGEVETQYF.